These T cell receptor beta chains were read from a single sample in a study of T-cell memory formation after mild COVID-19. Via MiXCR, TCRdb re-called the 5' RACE reads, giving one row per CDR3 protein. Among 450,000 or so distinct CDR3 sequences, 20% to 25% were seen once, and the ten largest hold about an eighth. The sample was PBMCs or a T cell subset sorted from them (not recorded which). Source of these receptors: an adult woman who had mild COVID-19 (a few samples of this study predate the infection). Cell type and time point are not known. The CDR3 runs from the conserved cysteine through the conserved F or W. A D gene is named only where the DNA matches it firmly. Where a row states a size, it is once, few, many or the class of an expanded clone; other rows omit it.

j_gene | v_gene | d_gene | abundance | CDR3aa | CDR3nt
TRBJ2-3 | TRBV5-1 | TRBD1 | - | CASSSGRGLDTQYF | TGCGCCAGCAGCTCCGGCAGGGGGCTAGATACGCAGTATTTT
TRBJ2-5 | TRBV5-6 | TRBD1 | few | CASSFGTGGHQETQYF | TGTGCCAGCAGCTTCGGGACAGGGGGCCACCAAGAGACCCAGTACTTC
TRBJ1-1 | TRBV7-8 | - | few | CASSLVGGAGTEAFF | TGTGCCAGCAGCCTTGTCGGGGGCGCGGGCACTGAAGCTTTCTTT
TRBJ2-7 | TRBV25-1 | - | - | CASSDWAGEVYEQYF | TGTGCCAGCAGTGACTGGGCAGGGGAGGTGTACGAGCAGTACTTC
TRBJ2-7 | TRBV6-5 | TRBD1 | many | CASSETGTGKQYF | TGTGCCAGCAGTGAAACCGGGACAGGGAAGCAGTACTTC
TRBJ2-7 | TRBV7-3 | - | - | CASSPYVDYEQYF | TGTGCCAGCAGCCCGTACGTTGACTACGAGCAGTACTTC
TRBJ1-2 | TRBV7-9 | - | - | CASSFAGAGNGYTF | TGTGCCAGCAGCTTTGCAGGGGCAGGGAATGGCTACACCTTC
TRBJ1-2 | TRBV2 | - | - | CASSEGRTGLTNYGYTF | TGTGCCAGCAGTGAAGGGAGGACGGGGTTGACCAACTATGGCTACACCTTC
TRBJ2-2 | TRBV20-1 | - | - | CSAEVNGELFF | TGCAGTGCTGAAGTGAACGGGGAGCTGTTTTTT
TRBJ2-7 | TRBV5-1 | - | - | CASSGVLYEQYF | TGCGCCAGCAGCGGGGTCCTCTACGAGCAGTACTTC
TRBJ2-5 | TRBV7-8 | - | few | CASSRGSPRETQYF | TGTGCCAGCAGTCGCGGTTCCCCGAGGGAGACCCAGTACTTC
TRBJ2-1 | TRBV27 | TRBD2 | few | CASTVIAGGSYNEQFF | TGTGCCAGCACTGTAATTGCGGGGGGGAGCTACAATGAGCAGTTCTTC
TRBJ2-5 | TRBV29-1 | - | - | CSVEEDRRKETQYF | TGCAGCGTTGAAGAAGATAGGAGGAAAGAGACCCAGTACTTC
TRBJ1-4 | TRBV24-1 | - | - | CATSGGVPEKLFF | TGTGCCACCAGTGGGGGCGTCCCTGAAAAACTGTTTTTT
TRBJ2-5 | TRBV6-2/TRBV6-3 | TRBD2 | few | CASKAPAGSETQYF | TGTGCCAGCAAGGCCCCAGCGGGGTCCGAGACCCAGTACTTC
TRBJ2-1 | TRBV18 | TRBD2 | - | CASSPYGGAGGRNTEQFF | TGTGCCAGCTCACCCTACGGTGGAGCGGGAGGGCGGAACACTGAGCAGTTCTTC
TRBJ2-7 | TRBV7-2 | - | many | CASSGLYEQYF | TGTGCCAGCAGCGGACTTTACGAGCAGTACTTC
TRBJ2-3 | TRBV19 | TRBD2 | - | CASSGGLARKSTDTQYF | TGTGCCAGTAGTGGGGGACTAGCGAGAAAAAGCACAGATACGCAGTATTTT
TRBJ1-1 | TRBV12-3/TRBV12-4 | - | few | CASRTGTAHTEAFF | TGTGCCAGCAGGACGGGGACGGCTCACACTGAAGCTTTCTTT
TRBJ2-3 | TRBV6-5 | TRBD1 | - | CASSITGTGVTDTQYF | TGTGCCAGCAGTATAACCGGGACAGGGGTGACAGATACGCAGTATTTT
TRBJ2-5 | TRBV19 | TRBD2 | - | CASTSGGPQETQYF | TGTGCCAGTACGAGCGGGGGTCCGCAAGAGACCCAGTACTTC
TRBJ2-4 | TRBV29-1 | TRBD1 | - | CSVARDSDIQYF | TGCAGCGTTGCCCGGGACAGCGACATTCAGTACTTC
TRBJ2-5 | TRBV18 | TRBD1 | - | CASSRTGMETQYF | TGTGCCAGCTCCAGGACAGGGATGGAGACCCAGTACTTC
TRBJ2-5 | TRBV18 | TRBD1 | - | CASSPGDRGQETQYF | TGTGCCAGCTCACCAGGTGACAGGGGGCAAGAGACCCAGTACTTC
TRBJ2-5 | TRBV6-5 | TRBD1 | - | CASSGTGDETQYF | TGTGCCAGCTCCGGGACAGGGGACGAGACCCAGTACTTC
TRBJ2-3 | TRBV19 | TRBD1 | few | CASSPGQGANTQYF | TGTGCCAGTAGTCCCGGACAGGGGGCAAATACGCAGTATTTT
TRBJ2-3 | TRBV20-1 | - | few | CSAKTHLTDTQYF | TGCAGTGCTAAGACACATCTCACAGATACGCAGTATTTT
TRBJ1-5 | TRBV15 | - | - | CATSIYRDQPQHF | TGTGCCACCAGCATCTACAGGGATCAGCCCCAGCATTTT
TRBJ2-1 | TRBV20-1 | TRBD2 | few | CSAYTFTSGGASTSYNEQFF | TGCAGTGCTTACACCTTCACTAGCGGGGGGGCCTCTACAAGCTACAATGAGCAGTTCTTC
TRBJ2-1 | TRBV20-1 | - | - | CSARSQGAGWNEQFF | TGCAGTGCCAGGTCACAGGGAGCGGGGTGGAATGAGCAGTTCTTC
TRBJ2-7 | TRBV3-1 | TRBD2 | - | CASSRLAGGAGYEQYF | TGTGCCAGCAGCCGACTAGCGGGTGGGGCTGGATACGAGCAGTACTTC
TRBJ1-4 | TRBV25-1 | - | few | CASSEREREGNEKLFF | TGTGCCAGCAGTGAACGAGAAAGGGAGGGAAATGAAAAACTGTTTTTT
TRBJ2-1 | TRBV7-2 | - | - | CASSLMWENYNEQFF | TGTGCCAGCAGCTTAATGTGGGAGAATTACAATGAGCAGTTCTTC
TRBJ2-2 | TRBV9 | - | many | CASSPGGTGELFF | TGTGCCAGCAGCCCCGGAGGGACCGGGGAGCTGTTTTTT
TRBJ2-1 | TRBV19 | TRBD1 | few | CASRTGVHEQFF | TGTGCCAGCCGGACAGGGGTCCATGAGCAGTTCTTC
TRBJ2-3 | TRBV7-2 | - | - | CASGRYTDTQYF | TGTGCCAGCGGGCGTTACACAGATACGCAGTATTTT
TRBJ2-7 | TRBV3-1 | TRBD2 | few | CASSQAGTSGRMTYEQYF | TGTGCCAGCAGCCAAGCGGGGACTAGCGGGAGGATGACCTACGAGCAGTACTTC
TRBJ1-2 | TRBV9 | - | few | CASRIGLGGDYGYTF | TGTGCCAGCAGGATCGGCCTCGGTGGCGACTATGGCTACACCTTC
TRBJ2-6 | TRBV7-9 | TRBD1 | - | CASSLATGLGGANVLTF | TGTGCCAGCAGCTTAGCGACAGGGTTGGGAGGGGCCAACGTCCTGACTTTC
TRBJ2-1 | TRBV5-5 | - | few | CASSLVPNEQFF | TGTGCCAGCAGCTTGGTTCCCAATGAGCAGTTCTTC
TRBJ2-7 | TRBV5-4 | TRBD2 | - | CASSYPESGGNEQYF | TGTGCCAGCAGCTACCCGGAGTCGGGGGGAAACGAGCAGTACTTC
TRBJ1-1 | TRBV28 | - | once | CASSPMGTEDTEAFF | TGTGCCAGCAGCCCAATGGGAACCGAGGACACTGAAGCTTTCTTT
TRBJ1-1 | TRBV12-3/TRBV12-4 | TRBD1 | - | CASIRGRVNTEAFF | TGTGCCAGCATCAGGGGGCGGGTGAACACTGAAGCTTTCTTT
TRBJ2-3 | TRBV12-3/TRBV12-4 | - | few | CASSSVYLGTDTQYF | TGTGCCAGCAGTTCGGTGTATTTGGGCACAGATACGCAGTATTTT
TRBJ1-6 | TRBV11-2 | - | - | CASSLDGTYSYNSPLHF | TGTGCCAGCAGCCTTGACGGGACATACTCCTATAATTCACCCCTCCACTTT
TRBJ2-7 | TRBV7-2 | TRBD1 | - | CASSYDRGGSYEQYF | TGTGCCAGCAGCTACGACAGGGGTGGATCCTACGAGCAGTACTTC
TRBJ2-3 | TRBV15 | - | - | CATSRDRGVSTDTQYF | TGTGCCACCAGCAGAGATCGGGGAGTTAGCACAGATACGCAGTATTTT
TRBJ1-5 | TRBV20-1 | - | - | CSAGPLGGTNQPQHF | TGCAGTGCAGGGCCCTTAGGGGGAACTAATCAGCCCCAGCATTTT
TRBJ2-5 | TRBV7-2 | - | many | CASSLVRETQYF | TGTGCCAGCAGCTTAGTCCGAGAGACCCAGTACTTC
TRBJ2-1 | TRBV20-1 | TRBD2 | few | CSARTSTSGSEQFF | TGCAGTGCCCGGACCTCGACTAGCGGGAGCGAGCAGTTCTTC
TRBJ2-7 | TRBV6-2/TRBV6-3 | TRBD1 | - | CASSTDRGYSYEQYF | TGTGCCAGCAGCACCGACAGGGGCTACTCCTACGAGCAGTACTTC
TRBJ2-7 | TRBV4-1 | - | - | CASSQVSGVTYEQYF | TGCGCCAGCAGCCAAGTATCCGGGGTCACCTACGAGCAGTACTTC